This section outlines one T cell receptor beta chain sequence together with its context. Its matching antigen is unknown. The source of the sample is a study of T cell responses to AZD1222 COVID-19 vaccine. Study observations and caveats: Clonal diversity was possibly underestimated, and the donors were mostly white British, with more females. Baseline antibody screening turned up just six seropositive AZD1222 recipients. None of the repertoires were sampled until the peak T cell response had passed. Vaccination with two AZD1222 doses was followed by a rise in Spike-specific TCR breadth and depth.

The CDR3 loop spans 15 amino acids. V trimming: 6 bases; J trimming: 3 bases; junction bases outside the gene matches: 10. CDR1 is MNHNY, CDR2 SVGAGI, per germline (reference sequence). Some clones are missing from TCRdb's copy, which holds only in-frame ones; the method was immunoSEQ multiplex PCR. The profile shows 100,000 to 150,000 clones, about 91% of them singletons. The gene calls are TRBV6-6 and TRBJ1-1; TRBD1 matches 7 bases. This TCR derives from an adult who received the AZD1222 COVID-19 vaccine. The source was peripheral blood, collected 28 days after the second AZD1222 dose. CDR3 sequence: CASRGIRTGDTEAFF. Written as DNA, the CDR3 is TGTGCCAGCAGGGGAATTCGGACAGGAGACACTGAAGCTTTCTTT.